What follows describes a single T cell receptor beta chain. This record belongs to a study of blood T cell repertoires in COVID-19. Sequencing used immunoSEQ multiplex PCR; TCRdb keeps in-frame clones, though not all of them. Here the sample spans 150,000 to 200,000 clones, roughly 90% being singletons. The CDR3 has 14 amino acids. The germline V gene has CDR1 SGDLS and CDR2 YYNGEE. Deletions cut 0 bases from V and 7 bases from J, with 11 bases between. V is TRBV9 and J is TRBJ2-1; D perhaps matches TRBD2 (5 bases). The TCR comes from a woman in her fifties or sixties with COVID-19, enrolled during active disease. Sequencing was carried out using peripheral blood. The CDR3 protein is CASSVGLAENEQFF. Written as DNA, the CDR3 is TGTGCCAGCAGCGTAGGGCTAGCCGAGAATGAGCAGTTCTTC. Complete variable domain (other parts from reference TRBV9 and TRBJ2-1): DSGVTQTPKHLITATGQRVTLRCSPRSGDLSVYWYQQSLDQGLQFLIQYYNGEERAKGNILERFSAQQFPDLHSELNLSSLELGDSALYFCASSVGLAENEQFFGPGTRLTVL.